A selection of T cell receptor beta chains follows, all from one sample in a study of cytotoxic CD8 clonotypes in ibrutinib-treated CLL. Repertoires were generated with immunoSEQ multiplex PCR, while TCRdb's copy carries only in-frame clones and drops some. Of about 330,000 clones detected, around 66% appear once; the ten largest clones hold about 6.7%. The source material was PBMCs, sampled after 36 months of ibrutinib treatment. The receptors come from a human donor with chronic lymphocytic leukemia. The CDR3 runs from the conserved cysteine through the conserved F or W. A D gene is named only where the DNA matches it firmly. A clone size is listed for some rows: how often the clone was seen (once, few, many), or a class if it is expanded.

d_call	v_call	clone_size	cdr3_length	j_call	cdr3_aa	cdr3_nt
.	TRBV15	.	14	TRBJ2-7	CATSRDRGEEEQYF	TGTGCCACCAGCAGAGATCGGGGAGAGGAAGAGCAGTACTTC
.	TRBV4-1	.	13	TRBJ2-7	CASSQDLSYEQYF	TGCGCCAGCAGCCAAGATCTGTCGTATGAGCAGTACTTC
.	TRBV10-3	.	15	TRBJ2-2	CAISERAGSNGELFF	TGTGCCATCAGTGAGAGGGCCGGGAGCAACGGGGAGCTGTTTTTT
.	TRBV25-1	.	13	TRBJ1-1	CASRVAGNTEAFF	TGTGCCAGCAGGGTCGCCGGTAACACTGAAGCTTTCTTT
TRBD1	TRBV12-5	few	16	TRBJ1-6	CASGLARGTVNSPLHF	TGTGCTAGTGGTTTGGCTCGGGGGACAGTTAATTCACCCCTCCACTTT
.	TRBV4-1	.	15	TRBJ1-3	CASSQTWFFGNTIYF	TGCGCCAGCAGCCAAACTTGGTTCTTTGGAAACACCATATATTTT
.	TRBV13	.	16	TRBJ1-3	CASSVRVLGSGNTIYF	TGTGCCAGCAGCGTCAGGGTACTGGGGTCTGGAAACACCATATATTTT
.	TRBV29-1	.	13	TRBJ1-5	CSVGRGTDQPQHF	TGCAGCGTGGGCAGGGGAACGGATCAGCCCCAGCATTTT
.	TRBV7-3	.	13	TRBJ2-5	CASSYDYQETQYF	TGTGCCAGCAGTTACGACTATCAAGAGACCCAGTACTTC
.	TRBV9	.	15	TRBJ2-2	CASSPLIGGGGELFF	TGTGCCAGCAGCCCCCTGATCGGGGGCGGCGGGGAGCTGTTTTTT
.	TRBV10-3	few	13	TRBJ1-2	CAIFSTGNGGYTF	TGTGCCATCTTTTCGACGGGGAATGGGGGCTACACCTTC
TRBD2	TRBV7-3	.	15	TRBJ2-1	CASSSGLAGNNEQFF	TGTGCCAGCAGCTCGGGACTAGCGGGAAACAATGAGCAGTTCTTC
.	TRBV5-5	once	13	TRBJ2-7	CASSLARINEQYF	TGTGCCAGCAGCTTGGCGCGTATTAACGAGCAGTACTTC
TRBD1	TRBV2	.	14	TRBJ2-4	CASSVDRAKNIQYF	TGTGCCAGCAGTGTGGACAGGGCCAAAAACATTCAGTACTTC
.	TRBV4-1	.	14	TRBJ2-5	CASSQEGAGETQYF	TGCGCCAGCAGCCAAGAGGGGGCCGGAGAGACCCAGTACTTC
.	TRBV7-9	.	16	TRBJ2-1	CASSLAGTSRYNEQFF	TGTGCCAGCAGCTTAGCCGGGACTTCCCGCTACAATGAGCAGTTCTTC
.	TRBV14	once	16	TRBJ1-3	CASSQREGFSGNTIYF	TGTGCCAGCAGCCAACGGGAAGGCTTCTCTGGAAACACCATATATTTT
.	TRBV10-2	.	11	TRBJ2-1	CASSGSDEQFF	TGCGCCAGCAGCGGGAGTGATGAGCAGTTCTTC
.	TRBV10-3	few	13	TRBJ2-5	CAISGNPQETQYF	TGTGCCATCAGTGGTAACCCCCAAGAGACCCAGTACTTC
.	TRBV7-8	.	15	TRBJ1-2	CASSLNQGMNYGYTF	TGTGCCAGCAGCTTAAACCAGGGGATGAACTATGGCTACACCTTC
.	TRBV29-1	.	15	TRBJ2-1	CSVEDAGPVLNEQFF	TGCAGCGTTGAAGATGCGGGACCTGTCCTCAATGAGCAGTTCTTC
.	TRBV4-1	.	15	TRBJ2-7	CASSQGSGALYEQYF	TGCGCCAGCAGCCAAGGGTCAGGGGCTCTCTACGAGCAGTACTTC
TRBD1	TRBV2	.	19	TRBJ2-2	CASSDPLGQGAMNTGELFF	TGTGCCAGCAGTGACCCCTTGGGACAGGGGGCGATGAACACCGGGGAGCTGTTTTTT
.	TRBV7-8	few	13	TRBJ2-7	CASTWDGIYEQYF	TGTGCCAGCACCTGGGACGGAATTTACGAGCAGTACTTC
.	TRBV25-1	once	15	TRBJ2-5	CASSEWGIGRETQYF	TGTGCCAGCAGTGAATGGGGAATCGGACGGGAGACCCAGTACTTC
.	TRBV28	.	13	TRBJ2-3	CASSFARGDTQYF	TGTGCCAGCAGTTTTGCTAGAGGAGATACGCAGTATTTT